The 9 T cell receptor beta chains below all came from one sample that was sequenced in a study of beta chain features in type 1 diabetes (dated by TCRdb to the late 2010s). Results the study describes overall, beyond this receptor: A moderate but significant shortening of TCRB CDR3 length was observed in type 1 diabetes patients in all four CD4+ subsets.

These receptors' antigens are unknown. The library was generated by the immunoSEQ multiplex PCR assay. The entire isolated RNA was reverse transcribed using the High Capacity cDNA Reverse Transcription Kit, and thus expressed TCRB transcripts were sequenced. TCRdb obtained this table from immuneACCESS and retained in-frame rearrangements with V and J assigned. These tables miss some clones; where compared with another copy, unresolved V genes account for less than half of the shortfall, and the remainder is unexplained. Within this sample are 300,000 to 350,000 clones, with approximately 12% of them counted one time only. The ten largest account for 0.013% to 0.015% of the sample. Source material: naive CD4+ T cells from blood. Sample cell subset or site, as interpreted from the label and publication: true naive CD4+ T cells. The receptors come from a woman aged 18-30 years with type 1 diabetes.

Only a few counts were recorded for this clone. This chain joins TRBV5-6 and TRBJ1-5, with D maybe TRBD1 (5 bases). This CDR3 comprises 13 residues. Germline V gene sequence: CDR1 SGHDT, CDR2 YYEEEE. V lost 4 bases and J 2 bases, leaving 7 bases between the germline ends. In nucleotides, the CDR3 is TGTGCCAGCAGCCGGGGGGGCAATCAGCCCCAGCATTTT. This gives the protein CASSRGGNQPQHF.

This rearrangement joins TRBV6-5 to TRBJ1-1; tentatively, D is TRBD1 (5 bases). The CDR3 contains 13 residues. Germline V gene sequence: CDR1 MNHEY, CDR2 SVGAGI. The V end was cut by 6 bases, the J end by 11 bases, with 19 bases between. The CDR3 is CASSPGGGLGAFF. CDR3 coding DNA: TGTGCCAGCAGCCCTGGTGGGGGGTTGGGGGCTTTCTTT.

The CDR3 nucleotides are TGTGCCAGCAGTTGGGACAAGGGCACTGAAGCTTTCTTT. Translating it yields CASSWDKGTEAFF. The rearrangement links TRBV2 to TRBJ1-1, with D maybe TRBD1 (6 bases). Per the germline V gene, CDR1 is SNHLY and CDR2 is FYNNEI. Trimming removed 5 bases at V and 4 bases at J, with 11 bases between. The CDR3 is 13 amino acids.

The chain uses TRBV18 and TRBJ2-7; TRBD1 is a possible D gene (9 bases). Per germline, CDR1 KGHSH and CDR2 LQKENI. V shed 1 base and J shed 6 bases, with 28 bases lying between them. The CDR3 extends over 19 amino acids. CDR3 coding DNA: TGTGCCAGCTCACCACTCAGCGGGACAGGGCGGACTAGCCAGACCGAGCAGTACTTC. Protein: CASSPLSGTGRTSQTEQYF.

V is TRBV25-1 and J is TRBJ2-1; 8 nucleotides match TRBD2. The germline V gene has CDR1 MGHDK and CDR2 SYGVNS. The CDR3 is 14 residues long. The V gene end was trimmed by 2 bases and the J gene end by 16 bases; junction bases not matched to a gene: 13. CDR3 loop: CASSEPGGDLKAFF. In DNA, the CDR3 is TGTGCCAGCAGTGAACCGGGAGGGGACCTCAAGGCATTCTTC.

The chain joins TRBV6-1 to TRBJ2-7, with D unclear. The CDR3 is 13 amino acids. From germline, CDR1 is MNHNS and CDR2 SASEGT. Trimming removed 7 bases at V and 2 bases at J, with 12 bases between. DNA for the CDR3: TGTGCCAGCACCGTCGGCGGTCCCTACGAGCAGTACTTC. Translated: CASTVGGPYEQYF.

There are a few counts of this clone. Here the CDR3 reads CASGWMTSGGLNEQFF. The CDR3 region has the DNA TGTGCTAGTGGTTGGATGACTAGCGGGGGACTAAATGAGCAGTTCTTC. This sequence joins TRBV12-5 and TRBJ2-1, with 12 nucleotides matching TRBD2. CDR1 is LGHNT and CDR2 is FRNRAP in the germline V gene. CDR3 length: 16 amino acids. J lost 7 bases, V lost 4 bases, and 8 bases had no gene match. Complete variable domain (other parts from reference TRBV12-5 and TRBJ2-1): DARVTQTPRHKVTEMGQEVTMRCQPILGHNTVFWYRQTMMQGLELLAYFRNRAPLDDSGMPKDRFSAEMPDATLATLKIQPSEPRDSAVYFCASGWMTSGGLNEQFFGPGTRLTVL.

The CDR3: CASRTQGRDGYTF. The CDR3 region has the DNA TGTGCCAGCAGGACACAGGGAAGGGATGGCTACACCTTC. This rearrangement joins TRBV5-4 to TRBJ1-2; D possibly corresponds to TRBD1 (6 bases). CDR1 is SGHNT, CDR2 YYREEE, per germline (reference sequence). Trimming removed 5 bases at V and 6 bases at J, with 14 bases between. This CDR3 is built from 13 residues.

This clone turned up a few times. The chain employs TRBV5-4 and TRBJ2-3; TRBD2 agrees at 8 bases. V lost 4 bases to trimming and J lost 3 bases; unmatched junction nucleotides: 10. The germline gives CDR1 SGHNT, CDR2 YYREEE (reference sequence). The CDR3 sequence is 16 residues long. The CDR3 protein is CASSSLAGSFTDTQYF. Here the CDR3 DNA reads TGTGCCAGCAGCAGCTTAGCGGGAAGCTTTACAGATACGCAGTATTTT.